The TCR beta chain described here comes from a study of a mutant IDH1 vaccine in newly diagnosed glioma. This clone was counted only a few times. The target antigen is unknown. Some clones are missing from TCRdb's copy, which holds only in-frame ones; the method was immunoSEQ multiplex PCR. The repertoire includes more than 25,000 clones, 60% to 80% of them detected once, and about a tenth sits in the top ten. Indicated time point: week 35, safety follow-up. Each vaccine dose was 300 ug of mutant IDH1 20-mer peptide, with topical imiquimod. Tumors from donors were new WHO grade 3 or 4 IDH1-mutant astrocytomas with ATRX loss. The V and J ends lost 6 bases and 6 bases, in that order; junction bases with no gene match: 8. CDR1 and CDR2 (germline): MNHEY, SVGAGI. The CDR3 contains 13 residues.

This chain connects TRBV6-5 to TRBJ2-7, with 7 positions matching TRBD1. The starting material was PBMCs, obtained from a glioma patient whose treatment included an IDH1 peptide vaccine. The origin of this receptor is a woman between 25 and 40 years old with glioma. Some clones in this sample may be carry-over from other donors' samples. The CDR3 DNA reads as TGTGCCAGCAGCCTTCGACAGGGCCGCGAGCAGTACTTC. It codes for CASSLRQGREQYF.